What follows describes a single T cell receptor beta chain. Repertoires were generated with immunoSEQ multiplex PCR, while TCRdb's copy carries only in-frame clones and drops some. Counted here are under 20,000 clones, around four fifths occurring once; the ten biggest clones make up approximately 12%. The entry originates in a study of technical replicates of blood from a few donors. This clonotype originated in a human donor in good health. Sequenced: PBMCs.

The CDR3 here is CASSGRQGQPKTQYF. The CDR3 DNA is TGTGCCAGCAGCGGCAGACAGGGTCAACCCAAGACCCAGTACTTC. This chain uses TRBV5-4 with TRBJ2-5, with 7 positions matching TRBD1. From germline, CDR1 is SGHNT and CDR2 YYREEE (reference sequence). Trimming cost V 4 bases and J 6 bases; bases outside gene matches: 12. The CDR3 is made up of 15 amino acids.